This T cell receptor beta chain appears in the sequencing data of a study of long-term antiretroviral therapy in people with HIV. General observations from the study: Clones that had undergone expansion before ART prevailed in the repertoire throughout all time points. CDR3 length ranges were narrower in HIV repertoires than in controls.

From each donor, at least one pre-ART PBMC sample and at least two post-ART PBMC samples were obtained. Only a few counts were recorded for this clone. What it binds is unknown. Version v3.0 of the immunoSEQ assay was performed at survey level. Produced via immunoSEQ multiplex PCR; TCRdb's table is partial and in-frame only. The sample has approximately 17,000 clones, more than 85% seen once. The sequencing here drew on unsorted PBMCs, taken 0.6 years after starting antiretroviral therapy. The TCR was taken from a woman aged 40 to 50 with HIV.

DNA for the CDR3: TGTGCCAGCTCACCCTCGGACGCCTACGAGCAGTACTTC. Its translation is CASSPSDAYEQYF. The chain has TRBV18 and TRBJ2-7, with no clear D. Per germline, CDR1 KGHSH and CDR2 LQKENI. This CDR3 spans 13 amino acids. V was pared by 3 bases and J by 2 bases, with 8 bases between.